These T cell receptor beta chains were read from a single sample in a study of control samples from healthy donors and cancer patients. TCRdb's copy holds only in-frame clones and misses some; the assay was immunoSEQ multiplex PCR. The sample records about 160,000 clones, 90% to 95% being singletons. The sample consisted of PBMCs. These receptors were obtained from a man in his 60s with colorectal cancer. Each CDR3 is given with its conserved first and last residue. A D gene is named only where the DNA matches it firmly. Some rows have no size entry. The others give once, few or many, or a class for an expanded clone.

abundance	v_gene	d_gene	j_gene	CDR3aa	CDR3nt
.	TRBV29-1	TRBD2	TRBJ2-3	CSVEGGGAGDTQYF	TGCAGCGTTGAAGGCGGGGGGGCAGGGGATACGCAGTATTTT
.	TRBV3-1/TRBV3-2	TRBD1	TRBJ2-7	CASSHRTGGNEQYF	TGTGCCAGCAGCCATAGGACAGGGGGCAACGAGCAGTACTTC
many	TRBV11-1	TRBD1	TRBJ1-1	CASSFTGGTEAFF	TGTGCCAGCAGCTTTACAGGGGGCACTGAAGCTTTCTTT
.	TRBV5-1	.	TRBJ2-7	CASSLDRAYEQYF	TGCGCCAGCAGCTTGGACAGGGCTTACGAGCAGTACTTC
.	TRBV9	.	TRBJ2-1	CASSVASGTTSYNEQFF	TGTGCCAGCAGCGTAGCTTCCGGGACCACCTCCTACAATGAGCAGTTCTTC
.	TRBV5-6	.	TRBJ2-2	CASSLGMNTGELFF	TGTGCCAGCAGCTTGGGAATGAACACCGGGGAGCTGTTTTTT
.	TRBV11-2	TRBD2	TRBJ2-3	CASSRGASGSTDTQYF	TGTGCCAGCAGCAGGGGAGCTAGCGGGAGCACAGATACGCAGTATTTT
.	TRBV9	TRBD1	TRBJ2-1	CASSAQGAFYNEQFF	TGTGCCAGCAGCGCTCAGGGGGCTTTCTACAATGAGCAGTTCTTC
.	TRBV18	.	TRBJ2-3	CASSPFQGDTQYF	TGTGCCAGCTCACCCTTCCAGGGGGATACGCAGTATTTT
.	TRBV5-1	.	TRBJ1-3	CASSPGTGSGNTIYF	TGCGCCAGCAGCCCCGGGACTGGGTCTGGAAACACCATATATTTT
.	TRBV5-5	TRBD1	TRBJ2-1	CASSFRDRGSYSYNEQFF	TGTGCCAGCAGCTTCCGGGACAGGGGTTCTTACTCCTACAATGAGCAGTTCTTC
.	TRBV6-2/TRBV6-3	.	TRBJ1-1	CASSYGSNTEAFF	TGTGCCAGCAGTTACGGCTCGAACACTGAAGCTTTCTTT
medium-sized	TRBV19	.	TRBJ2-7	CASRVRPYEQYF	TGTGCCAGTAGGGTCAGACCCTACGAGCAGTACTTC
.	TRBV6-2/TRBV6-3	TRBD1	TRBJ2-2	CASSYPTGGAIGELFF	TGTGCCAGCAGTTACCCGACAGGGGGCGCGATCGGGGAGCTGTTTTTT
.	TRBV11-2	.	TRBJ2-1	CASSRGATYNEQFF	TGTGCCAGCTCTAGGGGGGCAACCTACAATGAGCAGTTCTTC
once	TRBV10-3	.	TRBJ1-2	CAISERFEAETANYGYTF	TGTGCCATCAGTGAGCGTTTTGAAGCGGAGACAGCTAACTATGGCTACACCTTC
.	TRBV6-1	.	TRBJ2-1	CASSEGPATDEQFF	TGTGCCAGCAGTGAAGGACCGGCTACTGATGAGCAGTTCTTC
.	TRBV7-9	TRBD1	TRBJ2-3	CASSLGTGSSTDTQYF	TGTGCCAGCAGCCTAGGGACAGGAAGTTCAACAGATACGCAGTATTTT
.	TRBV13	.	TRBJ2-7	CASSSPGTLYEQYF	TGTGCCAGCAGCTCCCCCGGGACCCTCTACGAGCAGTACTTC
.	TRBV7-2	.	TRBJ1-2	CASSLGPLGAQFDGYTF	TGTGCCAGCAGCTTAGGGCCCCTGGGGGCGCAGTTTGATGGCTACACCTTC
.	TRBV6-5	TRBD1	TRBJ2-1	CASSSGTGGGNEQFF	TGTGCCAGCAGTTCCGGGACAGGGGGCGGCAATGAGCAGTTCTTC
.	TRBV7-9	TRBD1	TRBJ1-5	CASSPGTGDSNQPQHF	TGTGCCAGCAGCCCGGGGACAGGAGATAGCAATCAGCCCCAGCATTTT
.	TRBV25-1	.	TRBJ2-2	CASSEIDRDTGELFF	TGTGCCAGCAGTGAAATCGATCGGGACACCGGGGAGCTGTTTTTT
.	TRBV7-2	TRBD2	TRBJ2-3	CASSPPSGGTDTQYF	TGTGCCAGCAGCCCCCCTAGCGGGGGCACAGATACGCAGTATTTT
.	TRBV10-3	TRBD1	TRBJ2-3	CAISELQLGTGVTDTQYF	TGTGCCATCAGTGAGCTTCAACTCGGGACAGGGGTCACAGATACGCAGTATTTT
.	TRBV19	.	TRBJ2-5	CASSNKAGEETQYF	TGTGCCAGTAGTAACAAGGCAGGGGAAGAGACCCAGTACTTC
.	TRBV6-5	.	TRBJ1-1	CASRAGMNTEAFF	TGTGCCAGCAGGGCTGGAATGAACACTGAAGCTTTCTTT
few	TRBV6-5	.	TRBJ2-3	CASSYSMADTQYF	TGTGCCAGCAGTTACTCGATGGCAGATACGCAGTATTTT
.	TRBV6-6	.	TRBJ2-1	CASSFLAYEQFF	TGTGCCAGCAGTTTTCTAGCTTATGAGCAGTTCTTC
.	TRBV10-3	TRBD2	TRBJ2-1	CAIRAGTSTLAGYNEQFF	TGTGCCATCAGAGCCGGGACTAGTACACTCGCGGGGTACAATGAGCAGTTCTTC